The 18 T cell receptor beta chains given below trace back to one sample, sequenced in a study of cytomegalovirus exposure and HLA in healthy donors. A multiplex PCR was run with 60 Vbeta primers and 13 Jbeta primers. Here immunoSEQ multiplex PCR was the method, and the copy in TCRdb shows in-frame clones only, minus some. The sample yields about 200,000 clones, about four fifths seen once. The specimen was PBMCs. The receptors were sampled from a male donor in good health and CMV-seropositive.

The chain joins TRBV15 to TRBJ1-2; D unclear. Germline CDR1 is LNHNV and CDR2 is YYDKDF (reference sequence). Between the trimmed V and J ends, which lost 3 bases and 4 bases, there was a span of 9 bases. The CDR3 has 13 amino acids. CDR3 loop: CATSSGDGYGYTF. The CDR3 DNA sequence: TGTGCCACCAGCAGTGGAGACGGCTATGGCTACACCTTC.

Here the CDR3 DNA reads TGTGCCAGCATTCCCCCGAGCTCCTACGAGCAGTACTTC. It specifies CASIPPSSYEQYF. The chain links TRBV6-1 to TRBJ2-7; D uncertain. CDR1 and CDR2 (germline): MNHNS, SASEGT. The length of the CDR3 is 13 residues. Trimming shortened V by 7 bases and J by 0 bases, and 10 bases separated the two germline ends.

A few counts support this clone. The rearrangement uses TRBV6-5 and TRBJ2-1, with 14 bases lining up with TRBD2. After removal of 5 bases from V and 12 bases from J, the junction contained 9 bases not matched to a gene. The germline CDR1 and CDR2 sequences are MNHEY and SVGAGI. The CDR3 totals 15 residues. As DNA, the CDR3 is TGTGCCAGCAGTCGCCCGACTAGCGGGGGGGCCTCGCAGTTCTTC. This translates into CASSRPTSGGASQFF.

The chain is built from TRBV6-4 and TRBJ2-3; possible D gene TRBD2, 6 bases. With 7 bases removed from V and 0 bases from J, the gap between germline ends came to 11 bases. The CDR3 length is 14 residues. The germline V gene encodes CDR1 MRHNA and CDR2 SNTAGT. Here the CDR3 DNA reads TGTGCCAGCAAGGCGGGAACGAGCACAGATACGCAGTATTTT. Its translation is CASKAGTSTDTQYF.

This clone occurred a few times. The chain couples TRBV9 to TRBJ2-1; TRBD1 aligns across 11 bases. The CDR3 length is 15 residues. Unmatched junction bases numbered 6, after V lost 3 bases and J lost 7 bases. Germline V lookup: CDR1 SGDLS, CDR2 YYNGEE. CDR3 in DNA: TGTGCCAGCAGCGCCGGGACAGGGGGGAAGAATGAGCAGTTCTTC. Translation gives CASSAGTGGKNEQFF.

V gene TRBV28 combines with J gene TRBJ1-5; D unresolved. V was cut by 5 bases and J by 3 bases, with 20 bases left in between. The germline gives CDR1 MDHEN, CDR2 SYDVKM. There are 17 residues in the CDR3. The DNA of the CDR3 is TGTGCCAGCAGTCCCCCCCCAAGAGTGCGGTCCAATCAGCCCCAGCATTTT. Encoded protein: CASSPPPRVRSNQPQHF.

The rearrangement joins TRBV19 to TRBJ2-2; the match to TRBD1 covers 8 bases. The CDR3 covers 14 residues. V shed 8 bases, J shed 5 bases, and the junction held 7 bases outside the gene matches. Germline CDR1 and CDR2: LNHDA and SQIVND (reference sequence). CDR3 DNA: TGTGCCAGTGGGCTACAGGGGGGAACCGGGGAGCTGTTTTTT. Encoded protein: CASGLQGGTGELFF.

The V and J genes are TRBV7-9 and TRBJ1-4; D is uncertain. The CDR3 extends over 12 amino acids. Germline-derived CDR1 and CDR2 are SEHNR and FQNEAQ (reference sequence). Trimming pared 1 base from V and 8 bases from J, leaving 5 bases between. CDR3 sequence (DNA): TGTGCCAGCAGCTTAGACATCGAAAAACTGTTTTTT. Translating gives CASSLDIEKLFF.

The chain couples TRBV7-2 to TRBJ2-5; D is uncertain. The CDR3 runs 13 residues. V lost 3 bases to trimming and J lost 0 bases, with 5 bases between them. CDR1 is SGHTA, CDR2 FQGNSA, per germline. Here the CDR3 reads CASSLENQETQYF. For the CDR3, the DNA is TGTGCCAGCAGCTTGGAGAACCAAGAGACCCAGTACTTC.

V gene TRBV7-3 combines with J gene TRBJ2-5, with 10 bases fitting TRBD2. Unmatched junction bases numbered 3, after V lost 4 bases and J lost 4 bases. Germline CDR1 is SGHTA and CDR2 is FQGTGA. CDR3 length equals 14 residues. CDR3 sequence (DNA): TGTGCCAGCAGCTCTAGCGGGGGCGGAGAGACCCAGTACTTC. Translation: CASSSSGGGETQYF.

The genes are TRBV5-6 and TRBJ1-5; TRBD1 agrees at 9 bases. CDR1 SGHDT and CDR2 YYEEEE come from the germline V gene. The CDR3 spans 17 residues. The ends lost 1 base at V and 3 bases at J; junction bases unmatched: 8. CDR3 nucleotides: TGTGCCAGCAGCTTGTTCCCCGGGACAGGGAACAATCAGCCCCAGCATTTT. Encoded protein: CASSLFPGTGNNQPQHF.

Comments on this clone: Other DNA sequences in the same sample also yield this CDR3. The rearrangement joins TRBV5-4 to TRBJ1-1; 11 nucleotides align to TRBD1. This CDR3 spans 13 amino acids. In germline, CDR1 is SGHNT, CDR2 YYREEE (reference sequence). Germline trimming cut 4 bases from V and 11 bases from J; bases unmatched to any gene: 7. The CDR3, as DNA: TGTGCCAGCAGCGGAGGACAGGGGGCGGAGGCTTTCTTT. Encoded protein: CASSGGQGAEAFF.

The chain joins TRBV19 to TRBJ2-5, with 8 bases aligning to TRBD1. The CDR3 totals 13 residues. Germline CDR1 is LNHDA and CDR2 is SQIVND (reference sequence). V lost 8 bases, J lost 5 bases, and 7 bases stayed unmatched. The CDR3 loop is CASARGRGETQYF. The CDR3 nucleotides are TGTGCCAGTGCCAGGGGGCGCGGGGAGACCCAGTACTTC.

V and J are TRBV7-2 and TRBJ2-5; possible D gene TRBD2, 6 bases. CDR3 length: 17 amino acids. The V gene's germline CDR1 is SGHTA and CDR2 FQGNSA. Trimming left V 1 base short and J 7 bases short, with 22 bases between. The CDR3 sequence: CASSLEVEWRGGGTQYF. In nucleotides, the CDR3 is TGTGCCAGCAGCTTAGAAGTCGAGTGGCGGGGAGGCGGGACCCAGTACTTC.

The J gene is TRBJ2-3, the V gene TRBV2; D may be TRBD1 (6 bases). CDR3 length: 15 residues. V dropped 6 bases and J dropped 3 bases, with 16 bases sitting between them. CDR1 SNHLY and CDR2 FYNNEI come from the germline V gene. CDR3 sequence: CASRQGTTLTDTQYF. The CDR3 DNA sequence: TGTGCCAGCAGGCAGGGGACGACCTTAACAGATACGCAGTATTTT.

The chain links TRBV9 to TRBJ1-1; D ambiguous. The germline V gene has CDR1 SGDLS and CDR2 YYNGEE. This CDR3 contains 15 residues. The germline V and J ends were trimmed by 4 bases and 0 bases, with 13 bases remaining between them. CDR3 in DNA: TGTGCCAGCAGCCCCACCCCACTTATGAACACTGAAGCTTTCTTT. It is translated as CASSPTPLMNTEAFF.

The chain employs TRBV11-2 and TRBJ2-7; 8 nucleotides line up with TRBD2. This CDR3 has 13 amino acids. Germline-derived CDR1 and CDR2 are SGHAT and FQNNGV. With V trimmed by 5 bases and J by 1 base, 1 base remained unmatched. The CDR3 here is CASSAGGSYEQYF. DNA of the CDR3: TGTGCCAGCAGCGCGGGAGGTTCCTACGAGCAGTACTTC.

This chain uses TRBV18 with TRBJ2-5; D perhaps matches TRBD1 (5 bases). The CDR3 loop spans 13 amino acids. V dropped 3 bases and J dropped 4 bases, with 9 bases sitting between them. The germline V gene encodes CDR1 KGHSH and CDR2 LQKENI. The CDR3 coding sequence is TGTGCCAGCTCACCCAGGGTTCTAGAGACCCAGTACTTC. It codes for CASSPRVLETQYF.